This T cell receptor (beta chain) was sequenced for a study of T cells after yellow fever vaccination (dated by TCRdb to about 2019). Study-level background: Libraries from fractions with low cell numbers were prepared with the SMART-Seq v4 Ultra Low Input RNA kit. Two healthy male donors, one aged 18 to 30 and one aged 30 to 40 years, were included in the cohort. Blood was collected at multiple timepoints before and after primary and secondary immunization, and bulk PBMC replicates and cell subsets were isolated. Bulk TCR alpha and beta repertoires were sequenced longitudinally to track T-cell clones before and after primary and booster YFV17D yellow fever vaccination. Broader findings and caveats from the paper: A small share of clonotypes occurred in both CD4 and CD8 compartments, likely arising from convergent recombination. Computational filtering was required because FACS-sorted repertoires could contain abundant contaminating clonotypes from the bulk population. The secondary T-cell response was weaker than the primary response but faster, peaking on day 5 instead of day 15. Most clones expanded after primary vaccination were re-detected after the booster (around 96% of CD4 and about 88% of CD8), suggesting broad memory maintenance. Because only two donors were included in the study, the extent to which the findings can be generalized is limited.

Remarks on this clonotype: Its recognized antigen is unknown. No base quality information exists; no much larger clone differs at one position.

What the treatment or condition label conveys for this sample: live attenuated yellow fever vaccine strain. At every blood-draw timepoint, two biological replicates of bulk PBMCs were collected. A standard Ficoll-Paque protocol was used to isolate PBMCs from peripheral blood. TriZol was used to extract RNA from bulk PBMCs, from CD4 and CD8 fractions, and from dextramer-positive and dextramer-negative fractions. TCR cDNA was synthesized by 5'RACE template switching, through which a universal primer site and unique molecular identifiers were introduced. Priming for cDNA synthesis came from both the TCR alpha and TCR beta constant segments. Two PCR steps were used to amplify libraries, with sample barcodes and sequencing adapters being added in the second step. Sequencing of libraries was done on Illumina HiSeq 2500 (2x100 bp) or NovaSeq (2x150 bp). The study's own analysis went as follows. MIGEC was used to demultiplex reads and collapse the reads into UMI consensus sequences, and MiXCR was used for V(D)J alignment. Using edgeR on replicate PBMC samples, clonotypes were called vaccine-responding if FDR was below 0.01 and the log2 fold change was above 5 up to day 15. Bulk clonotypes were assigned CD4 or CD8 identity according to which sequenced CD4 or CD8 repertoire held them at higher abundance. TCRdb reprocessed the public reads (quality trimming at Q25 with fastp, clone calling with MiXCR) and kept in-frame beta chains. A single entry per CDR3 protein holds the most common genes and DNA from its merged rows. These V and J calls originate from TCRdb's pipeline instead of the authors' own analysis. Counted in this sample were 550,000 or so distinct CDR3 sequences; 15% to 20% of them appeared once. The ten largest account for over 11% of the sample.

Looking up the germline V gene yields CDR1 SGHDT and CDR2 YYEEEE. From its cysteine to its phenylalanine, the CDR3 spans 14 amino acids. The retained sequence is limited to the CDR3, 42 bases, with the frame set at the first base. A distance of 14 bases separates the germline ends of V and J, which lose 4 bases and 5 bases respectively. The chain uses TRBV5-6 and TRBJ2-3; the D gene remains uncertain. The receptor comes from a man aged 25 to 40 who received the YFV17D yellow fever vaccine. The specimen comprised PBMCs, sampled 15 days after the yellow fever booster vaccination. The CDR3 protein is CASSDGPRLDTQYF. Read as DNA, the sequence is TGTGCCAGCAGCGACGGTCCCCGCTTAGATACGCAGTATTTT.